These 17 T cell receptor beta chains were all obtained from the same sample, sequenced in a study of shared clonotypes between healthy human individuals. TCRdb's copy holds only in-frame clones and misses some; the assay was immunoSEQ multiplex PCR. The sample lists over a million clones, over 95% occurring once. Source material: naive CD4+ T cells sorted from blood. Documented subset: CD45RA+ positively selected. Source of these receptors: a man aged 25 to 40 in good health.

The chain has TRBV7-2 and TRBJ1-5; D gene uncertain. This CDR3 is built from 14 residues. The germline V gene has CDR1 SGHTA and CDR2 FQGNSA. V was pared by 2 bases and J by 6 bases, with 11 bases between. CDR3 residues: CASSLRAGFQPQHF. CDR3 nucleotides: TGTGCCAGCAGCTTACGGGCAGGATTTCAGCCCCAGCATTTT.

The count of this clone is one. In DNA form, the CDR3 reads TGTGCCAGCAGCTTAGTGGGAGGACGGGAGCAGTACTTC. Its protein product is CASSLVGGREQYF. The J gene is TRBJ2-7, the V gene TRBV7-9, with D possibly being TRBD2 (6 bases). The CDR3 has 13 residues. CDR1 and CDR2 (germline): SEHNR, FQNEAQ (reference sequence). V was cut by 1 base and J by 7 bases, with 11 bases left in between.

The chain has TRBV7-9 and TRBJ2-1; D gene unclear. Germline V lookup: CDR1 SEHNR, CDR2 FQNEAQ (reference sequence). This CDR3 has 15 residues. V was cut by 0 bases and J by 4 bases, with 10 bases left in between. The CDR3: CASSLAQTVYNEQFF. The DNA of the CDR3 is TGTGCCAGCAGCTTAGCACAGACGGTTTACAATGAGCAGTTCTTC.

V and J are TRBV6-5 and TRBJ2-5, with 7 bases aligning to TRBD2. Germline V gene lookup returns CDR1 MNHEY and CDR2 SVGAGI. The CDR3 is 14 residues long. Trimming cost V 0 bases and J 5 bases; bases outside gene matches: 3. The CDR3 protein is CASSYSQGGETQYF. The CDR3 DNA sequence: TGTGCCAGCAGTTACTCCCAGGGAGGGGAGACCCAGTACTTC.

This clone was found once. The chain recombines TRBV7-9 with TRBJ2-7; 9 positions agree with TRBD2. The junction had 12 bases not matched to a gene; V was cut back by 6 bases and J by 0 bases. This CDR3 comprises 17 residues. The V gene's germline CDR1 is SEHNR and CDR2 FQNEAQ (reference sequence). In nucleotides, the CDR3 is TGTGCCAGCAGACCATCGTGGCGGGAGGGGGACTCCTACGAGCAGTACTTC. Translation: CASRPSWREGDSYEQYF.

This chain links TRBV5-1 with TRBJ1-1, with 7 bases lining up with TRBD1. Per germline, CDR1 SGHRS and CDR2 YFSETQ. Trimming at V came to 4 bases and at J to 0 bases, leaving 3 bases not matched to a gene. This CDR3 comprises 14 residues. CDR3 in amino acids: CASSAGQVNTEAFF. The DNA for the CDR3 is TGCGCCAGCAGCGCCGGACAGGTGAACACTGAAGCTTTCTTT.

The chain joins TRBV4-1 to TRBJ1-5; no reliable D call. Germline V lookup: CDR1 MGHRA, CDR2 YSYEKL. This CDR3 has 19 amino acids. V was shortened by 0 bases and J by 0 bases, with 18 bases between the two germline ends. The DNA for the CDR3 is TGCGCCAGCAGCCAAGATCTGTCCGGTGCACAGAATAGCAATCAGCCCCAGCATTTT. It codes for CASSQDLSGAQNSNQPQHF.

This rearrangement joins TRBV6-4 to TRBJ2-1; 7 positions match TRBD1. This CDR3 region has 13 residues. CDR1 and CDR2 from the germline V gene are MRHNA and SNTAGT. V shed 4 bases and J 9 bases; nucleotides not matched to a gene: 6. The CDR3 here is CASSADRVGEQFF. CDR3 in DNA: TGTGCCAGCAGTGCCGACAGGGTGGGTGAGCAGTTCTTC.

This clone was counted a single time. The rearrangement uses TRBV7-9 and TRBJ2-2; no reliable D call. V lost 7 bases, J lost 12 bases, and 15 bases lay in between. The CDR3 is 12 residues long. In germline, CDR1 is SEHNR, CDR2 FQNEAQ (reference sequence). The CDR3 coding sequence is TGTGCCAGCAATGGGAACTTCGGACAGCTGTTTTTT. Translated: CASNGNFGQLFF.

A word on this clone: Other DNA sequences in the sample encode the same CDR3. This rearrangement joins TRBV28 to TRBJ1-2; possibly TRBD1 for D (5 bases). Germline loops: CDR1 MDHEN, CDR2 SYDVKM. This CDR3 comprises 14 residues. V shed 2 bases and J shed 5 bases, with 12 bases lying between them. CDR3 region: CASSLVGQGYGYTF. CDR3 coding DNA: TGTGCCAGCAGTTTAGTAGGGCAGGGTTATGGCTACACCTTC.

The chain employs TRBV5-1 and TRBJ2-3, with TRBD1 matching over 7 bases. Germline V gene data show CDR1 as SGHRS and CDR2 as YFSETQ. After removal of 6 bases from V and 3 bases from J, the junction contained 10 bases not matched to a gene. The CDR3 has 15 amino acids. The CDR3 protein is CASKILQGSTDTQYF. Written as DNA, the CDR3 is TGCGCCAGCAAAATCTTACAGGGGTCTACAGATACGCAGTATTTT.

The V and J genes are TRBV5-8 and TRBJ2-3; no reliable D call. V was pared by 5 bases and J by 1 base, with 8 bases between. The CDR3 spans 13 residues. CDR1 is SGHTS, CDR2 YDEGEE, per germline. The CDR3 loop reads CASSFRGTDTQYF. CDR3 coding DNA: TGTGCCAGCAGTTTCCGGGGCACAGATACGCAGTATTTT.

This clone was seen only once. The same CDR3 is also encoded by other DNA sequences in this sample. This chain links TRBV7-2 with TRBJ2-1; TRBD1 is a possible D gene (6 bases). There are 14 residues in the CDR3. The V gene's germline CDR1 is SGHTA and CDR2 FQGNSA. V gave up 1 base and J gave up 5 bases, with 9 bases separating them. The CDR3, as DNA: TGTGCCAGCAGCTTAGTGACAGGACACAATGAGCAGTTCTTC. Translated, it gives CASSLVTGHNEQFF.

In the case of this clone: Different DNA sequences within this sample yield the same CDR3. The rearrangement uses TRBV5-1 and TRBJ2-2; D is unresolved. The CDR3 contains 13 residues. With 0 bases removed from V and 5 bases from J, the gap between germline ends came to 5 bases. Germline V gene lookup returns CDR1 SGHRS and CDR2 YFSETQ. The CDR3 DNA follows: TGCGCCAGCAGCTTGGCCTCTACCGGGGAGCTGTTTTTT. Translated, it gives CASSLASTGELFF.

About this clone itself: As the CDR3 is not closed by the conserved phenylalanine or tryptophan, this likely results from a read error. CDR3 DNA sequence: TGTGCCAGCTTCCCCGTAGCACGGGCGGCCTACGAGCAGTACCTC. Its protein is CASFPVARAAYEQYL. The chain recombines TRBV18 with TRBJ2-7; no clear D. The CDR3 is made up of 15 amino acids. Germline values: CDR1 KGHSH, CDR2 LQKENI. Trimming pared 7 bases from V and 2 bases from J, leaving 18 bases between.

This chain uses TRBV29-1 with TRBJ2-1, with 7 nucleotides matching TRBD1. This CDR3 region has 14 residues. Germline V gene sequence: CDR1 SQVTM, CDR2 ANQGSEA. V was clipped by 7 bases and J by 6 bases; unmatched bases: 12. The CDR3 is CSGRDRSIFNEQFF. The CDR3 region has the DNA TGCAGCGGCAGGGACAGATCCATATTCAATGAGCAGTTCTTC.

CDR3 loop: CASSLFDTDTQYF. The CDR3 DNA is TGTGCCAGCAGTTTATTCGACACAGATACGCAGTATTTT. The chain links TRBV27 to TRBJ2-3; no definite D call. V dropped 1 base and J dropped 2 bases, with 4 bases sitting between them. This CDR3 spans 13 amino acids. The germline V gene has CDR1 MNHEY and CDR2 SMNVEV (reference sequence).